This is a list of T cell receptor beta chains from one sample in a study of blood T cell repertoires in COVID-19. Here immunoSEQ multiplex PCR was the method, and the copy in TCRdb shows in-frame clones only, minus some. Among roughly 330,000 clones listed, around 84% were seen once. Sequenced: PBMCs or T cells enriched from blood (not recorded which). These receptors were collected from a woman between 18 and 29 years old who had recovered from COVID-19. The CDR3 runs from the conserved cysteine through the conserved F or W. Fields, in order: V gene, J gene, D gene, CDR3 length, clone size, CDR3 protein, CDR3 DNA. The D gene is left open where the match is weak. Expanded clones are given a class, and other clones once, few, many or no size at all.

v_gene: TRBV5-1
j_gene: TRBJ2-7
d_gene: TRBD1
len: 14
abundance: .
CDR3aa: CASSFPQGASEQYF
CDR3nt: TGCGCCAGCAGCTTTCCTCAGGGGGCTTCCGAGCAGTACTTC

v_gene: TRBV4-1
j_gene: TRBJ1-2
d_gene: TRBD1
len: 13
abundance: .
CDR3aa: CASSRGTDDGYTF
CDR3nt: TGCGCCAGCAGCCGAGGGACAGACGATGGCTACACCTTC

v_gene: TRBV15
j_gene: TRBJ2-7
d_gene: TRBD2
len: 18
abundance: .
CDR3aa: CATSRAPGLASGVYEQYF
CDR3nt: TGTGCCACCAGCAGAGCGCCGGGTTTGGCTAGCGGGGTCTACGAGCAGTACTTC

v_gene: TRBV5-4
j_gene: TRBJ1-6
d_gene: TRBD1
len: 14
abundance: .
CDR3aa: CASSLDRENSPLHF
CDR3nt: TGTGCCAGCAGCCTGGACAGGGAAAATTCACCCCTCCACTTT

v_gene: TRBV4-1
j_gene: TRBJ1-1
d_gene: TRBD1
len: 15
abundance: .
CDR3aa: CASSQEGQLNTEAFF
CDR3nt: TGCGCCAGCAGCCAAGAGGGACAGCTGAACACTGAAGCTTTCTTT

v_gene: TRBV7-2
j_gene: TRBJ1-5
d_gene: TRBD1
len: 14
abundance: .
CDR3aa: CASSQRTGGQPQHF
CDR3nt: TGTGCCAGCAGCCAAAGGACAGGGGGACAGCCCCAGCATTTT

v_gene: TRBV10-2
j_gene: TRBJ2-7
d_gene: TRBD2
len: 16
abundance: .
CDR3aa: CASSELSGRYAYEQYF
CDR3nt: TGCGCCAGCAGTGAGCTGAGCGGGAGATACGCCTACGAGCAGTACTTC

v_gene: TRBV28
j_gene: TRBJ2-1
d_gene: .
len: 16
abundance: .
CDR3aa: CASTAFQGPTYNEQFF
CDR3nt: TGTGCCAGCACCGCTTTCCAGGGGCCTACCTACAATGAGCAGTTCTTC

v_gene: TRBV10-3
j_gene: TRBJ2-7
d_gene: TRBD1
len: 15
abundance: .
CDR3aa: CAISENILTGGSILF
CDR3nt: TGTGCCATCAGTGAGAATATATTGACAGGGGGCTCAATCCTCTTC

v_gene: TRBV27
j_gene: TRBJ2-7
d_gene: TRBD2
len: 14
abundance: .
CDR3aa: CASKQSGVPYEQYF
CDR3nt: TGTGCCAGCAAACAAAGCGGGGTCCCCTACGAGCAGTACTTC

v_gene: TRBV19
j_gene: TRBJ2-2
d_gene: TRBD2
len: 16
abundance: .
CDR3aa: CASSTGSGGRTGELFF
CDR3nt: TGTGCCAGTAGTACCGGTAGCGGGGGGAGGACCGGGGAGCTGTTTTTT

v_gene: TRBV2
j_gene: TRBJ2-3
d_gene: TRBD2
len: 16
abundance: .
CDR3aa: CASSVRAGGTTDTQYF
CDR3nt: TGTGCCAGCAGTGTTCGAGCGGGAGGGACCACAGATACGCAGTATTTT

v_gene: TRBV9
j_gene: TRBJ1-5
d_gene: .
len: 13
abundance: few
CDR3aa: CASSATLNQPQHF
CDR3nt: TGTGCCAGCAGCGCCACTCTCAATCAGCCCCAGCATTTT

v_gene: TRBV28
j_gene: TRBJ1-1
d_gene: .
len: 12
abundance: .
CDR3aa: CASSHRDYEAFF
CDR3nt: TGTGCCAGCAGCCACCGGGACTATGAAGCTTTCTTT

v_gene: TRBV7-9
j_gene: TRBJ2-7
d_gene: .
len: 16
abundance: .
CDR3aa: CASSLVDREISYEQYF
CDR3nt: TGTGCCAGCAGCTTGGTAGACCGGGAGATCTCCTACGAGCAGTACTTC

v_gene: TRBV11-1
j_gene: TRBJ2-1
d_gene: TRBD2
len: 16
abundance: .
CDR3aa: CASSLDFGTSGLEQFF
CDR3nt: TGTGCCAGCAGCTTAGATTTTGGGACTAGCGGACTTGAGCAGTTCTTC